This TCR beta chain derives from a study of low-dose radiotherapy and immunotherapy resistance in tumors. Comments on this clonotype: A far larger clone is off by one base, so a read error is likely.

The time point denotes: after trial treatment. Treatment meaning: LDRT plus nivolumab, ipilimumab, low-dose cyclophosphamide and aspirin (RACIN trial). Nivolumab, ipilimumab, aspirin, low-dose cyclophosphamide and low-dose radiotherapy were all administered to the donors. First-strand cDNA used TRAV- and TRBV-specific primers, covering alpha and beta chains. The PCR that amplified TCRs ran for about 20 cycles, relying on a constant-region primer and a V-primer adapter. TCRdb re-derived calls from the reads in MiXCR, one entry per CDR3 protein. The table lists approximately 100,000 distinct CDR3 sequences, under 25% of them singletons, with 4.1% in the top ten. V lost 5 bases to trimming and J lost 7 bases, with 15 bases between them. Germline loops: CDR1 SGHTA, CDR2 FQGNSA. The CDR3 covers 13 residues.

Sequenced here: PBMCs, sampled after low-dose radiotherapy plus immunotherapy. This chain connects TRBV7-2 to TRBJ2-7, with D unclear. The clonotype comes from a male donor with prostate cancer. The CDR3 reads CASSADPYNEQYF. The CDR3 nucleotides read TGTGCCAGCAGCGCAGATCCCTACAATGAGCAGTACTTC.